The rows below give T cell receptor beta chains drawn from one sample of a study of T cells in Graves' hyperthyroidism and ophthalmopathy. TCRdb processed the multiplex PCR reads anew with MiXCR; each CDR3 protein has one entry. The table shows hundreds of thousands of distinct CDR3 sequences, with less than 25% occurring only once. The sequencing sample was made of blood. The source is a woman in her 30s with Graves' ophthalmopathy. CDR3s include the opening cysteine and the closing phenylalanine or tryptophan. A D gene is named only where the DNA matches it firmly. Clone size, where shown, is once, few, many, or a class for clones that have expanded.

>TRBJ2-7|many|NA|TRBV9
CASSGSSRFEQYF
TGTGCCAGCAGCGGCAGTAGTCGATTCGAGCAGTACTTC
>TRBJ1-5|NA|NA|TRBV19
CASSIRSDQPQHF
TGTGCCAGTAGTATTCGTTCGGATCAGCCCCAGCATTTT
>TRBJ2-5|NA|TRBD2|TRBV12-3/TRBV12-4
CASSLRGGRETQYF
TGTGCCAGCAGTTTACGGGGGGGCCGGGAGACCCAGTACTTC
>TRBJ1-1|many|NA|TRBV10-3
CAISDVRSQMNTEAFF
TGTGCCATCAGTGATGTTAGAAGTCAAATGAACACTGAAGCTTTCTTT
>TRBJ1-1|many|NA|TRBV30
CAWSRDRQNKAFF
TGTGCCTGGAGTAGGGACCGCCAAAACAAGGCTTTCTTT
>TRBJ1-1|many|NA|TRBV5-4
CASSASGRGNTEAFF
TGTGCCAGCAGTGCGTCGGGGAGGGGGAACACTGAAGCTTTCTTT
>TRBJ1-1|many|NA|TRBV7-9
CASSLGTEEYTEAFF
TGTGCCAGCAGCTTAGGGACAGAGGAATACACTGAAGCTTTCTTT
>TRBJ2-7|NA|NA|TRBV12-3/TRBV12-4
CASSRLDRNEQYF
TGTGCCAGCAGCCGCCTCGACAGAAACGAGCAGTACTTC
>TRBJ1-2|few|NA|TRBV5-6
CASSSGQYGYTF
TGTGCCAGCAGCTCCGGACAGTATGGCTACACCTTC
>TRBJ1-6|many|TRBD1|TRBV25-1
CASSEGGTGYNSPLHF
TGTGCCAGCAGTGAAGGTGGGACAGGGTATAATTCACCCCTCCACTTT
>TRBJ1-2|few|TRBD1|TRBV28
CASSLRQGYNGYTF
TGTGCCAGCAGTTTGAGACAGGGTTATAATGGCTACACCTTC
>TRBJ2-7|many|NA|TRBV9
CASSVAPKAGAYEQYF
TGTGCCAGCAGCGTAGCTCCCAAGGCCGGAGCCTACGAGCAGTACTTC
>TRBJ1-1|NA|TRBD1|TRBV11-1
CASSSPTGTENTEACF
TGTGCCAGCAGCTCGCCTACCGGGACAGAGAACACTGAAGCTTGCTTT
>TRBJ1-2|few|NA|TRBV12-3/TRBV12-4
CASSFKRGLVYGYTF
TGTGCCAGCAGTTTTAAAAGGGGACTAGTCTATGGCTACACCTTC
>TRBJ1-1|few|TRBD1|TRBV30
CAWSAYRGGTEAFF
TGTGCCTGGAGTGCCTACAGGGGAGGAACTGAAGCTTTCTTT
>TRBJ2-2|few|TRBD2|TRBV4-1
CASSQDPAGGNTGELFF
TGCGCCAGCAGCCAAGACCCAGCGGGGGGAAACACCGGGGAGCTGTTTTTT
>TRBJ1-1|NA|NA|TRBV6-1
CARVGENTEAFF
TGTGCCAGGGTTGGGGAGAACACTGAAGCTTTCTTT
>TRBJ2-7|NA|TRBD1|TRBV11-2
CASSFQSRTGSYEQYF
TGTGCCAGCAGCTTTCAATCAAGGACAGGGTCCTACGAGCAGTACTTC
>TRBJ1-5|many|NA|TRBV6-1
CASTRMGKGVTNQPQHF
TGTGCCAGCACCCGTATGGGGAAGGGCGTAACCAATCAGCCCCAGCATTTT
>TRBJ1-6|NA|NA|TRBV4-1
CASSQLPWGPLHF
TGCGCCAGCAGCCAACTCCCATGGGGGCCCCTCCACTTT
>TRBJ1-5|many|NA|TRBV6-5
CASTIRGPNQPQHF
TGTGCCAGCACAATCCGGGGACCCAATCAGCCCCAGCATTTT
>TRBJ2-7|NA|TRBD2|TRBV12-3/TRBV12-4
CASRKTSGGGYEQYF
TGTGCCAGCAGGAAGACTTCGGGGGGGGGCTACGAGCAGTACTTC
>TRBJ1-1|NA|NA|TRBV18
CASSRFPSSGHKNTEAFF
TGTGCCAGCTCACGTTTTCCTAGTTCGGGACACAAGAACACTGAAGCTTTCTTT
>TRBJ1-2|many|NA|TRBV6-5
CASSYSSSQTNYGYTF
TGTGCCAGCAGTTACTCGAGTAGCCAGACTAACTATGGCTACACCTTC
>TRBJ1-1|NA|NA|TRBV12-3/TRBV12-4
CASSETLSEAFF
TGTGCCAGCAGTGAGACCCTTTCTGAAGCTTTCTTT
>TRBJ2-7|NA|NA|TRBV6-5
CASSYGLGAYEQYF
TGTGCCAGCAGTTACGGGTTAGGTGCCTACGAGCAGTACTTC
>TRBJ1-1|many|NA|TRBV6-5
CASSYSPVNTEAFF
TGTGCCAGCAGTTACTCTCCGGTGAACACTGAAGCTTTCTTT
>TRBJ2-7|NA|TRBD1|TRBV12-3/TRBV12-4
CASRRPRQGTYEQYF
TGTGCCAGCAGGCGACCAAGACAGGGGACCTACGAGCAGTACTTC
>TRBJ2-5|few|NA|TRBV7-2
CASSLLAETQYF
TGTGCCAGCAGCTTACTGGCGGAGACCCAGTACTTC